This T cell receptor beta chain was recovered during a study of T cells in Graves' hyperthyroidism and ophthalmopathy. Overall study context: Peripheral blood specimens were obtained at initial diagnosis, prior to any treatment.

The CDR3 extends over 18 amino acids. Germline CDR1 is LGHDT and CDR2 is YNNKEL (reference sequence). After removal of 0 bases from V and 6 bases from J, the junction contained 13 bases not matched to a gene. Amplification targeted TCR beta CDR3 regions from RNA transcripts. During a first-round RT-PCR of the TCR CDR3, the HTBI primer set was used. TCRdb processed the multiplex PCR reads anew with MiXCR; each CDR3 protein has one entry. Found here are about 680,000 distinct CDR3 sequences, around 40% of them singletons; the top ten hold around a third. Stable hyperthyroidism: no ophthalmopathy progression over 18 months of follow-up. The PBMCs studied were ones that came from about 10 ml fresh peripheral blood.

The chain recombines TRBV3-1 with TRBJ1-2; 10 bases match TRBD1. This receptor was obtained from a woman aged 40 to 55 with Graves' hyperthyroidism. The sample comprised blood. The CDR3 reads CASSQDRDRGRASHGYTF. The CDR3 coding sequence is TGTGCCAGCAGCCAAGACCGGGACAGGGGAAGGGCGTCTCATGGCTACACCTTC.